Listed below are T cell receptor beta chains from one sample, sequenced in a study of blood T cell repertoires in COVID-19. Sequencing used immunoSEQ multiplex PCR; TCRdb keeps in-frame clones, though not all of them. The table shows fewer than 400,000 clones, with about nine tenths occurring only once. The sequencing input was peripheral blood. These TCRs come from a woman aged 25 to 45 with COVID-19, enrolled during active disease. Both conserved end residues are part of each CDR3. D genes are given only for firm matches. Not every row has a clone size; where given, it reads once, few, many or a size class.

CDR3,DNA,J,D,size,V
CASSFGQGGHQPQHF,TGTGCCAGCAGTTTCGGACAGGGGGGACATCAGCCCCAGCATTTT,TRBJ1-5,TRBD1,-,TRBV28
CASGKPGGSPLHF,TGTGCCAGCGGAAAACCAGGGGGATCACCCCTCCACTTT,TRBJ1-6,TRBD1,once,TRBV4-2
CASTGRGYEQYF,TGTGCCAGCACAGGGAGGGGTTACGAGCAGTACTTC,TRBJ2-7,TRBD2,-,TRBV28
CASRKQGAHDEAFF,TGTGCCAGTAGGAAACAGGGGGCGCATGATGAAGCTTTCTTT,TRBJ1-1,TRBD1,-,TRBV19
CASSPGVNIQYF,TGTGCCAGCTCACCGGGCGTAAACATTCAGTACTTC,TRBJ2-4,-,-,TRBV18
CASSLGQGVPKAFF,TGTGCCAGCAGCCTCGGACAGGGGGTTCCGAAAGCTTTCTTT,TRBJ1-1,TRBD1,-,TRBV28
CASSSYRGGSYEQYF,TGTGCCAGCAGTTCCTACCGCGGTGGCTCCTACGAGCAGTACTTC,TRBJ2-7,-,-,TRBV6-2/TRBV6-3
CASSPGQRTDTQYF,TGTGCCAGCAGCCCTGGACAGCGCACAGATACGCAGTATTTT,TRBJ2-3,-,-,TRBV11-2
CASSRRGGYTF,TGTGCCAGCAGCAGGAGAGGAGGCTACACCTTC,TRBJ1-2,-,-,TRBV21-1
CASSPPWTSGIDEQFF,TGTGCCAGCTCACCACCGTGGACTAGCGGGATCGATGAGCAGTTCTTC,TRBJ2-1,TRBD2,-,TRBV18
CASSSGGGYGYTF,TGCGCCAGCAGCTCAGGGGGAGGCTATGGCTACACCTTC,TRBJ1-2,TRBD1,-,TRBV5-1
CASSLEGQGGVGTEAFF,TGCGCCAGCAGCTTGGAAGGACAGGGAGGCGTCGGCACTGAAGCTTTCTTT,TRBJ1-1,TRBD1,-,TRBV5-1
CASSARAGEGGGNTIYF,TGTGCCAGCAGTGCCCGGGCGGGTGAGGGAGGTGGAAACACCATATATTTT,TRBJ1-3,-,-,TRBV6-1
CASTYDGGPGGYTF,TGTGCCAGCACCTACGACGGCGGGCCCGGTGGCTACACCTTC,TRBJ1-2,-,few,TRBV5-5
CASSLFVGQRAGETQYF,TGTGCCAGCAGTTTATTTGTGGGACAGAGAGCAGGAGAGACCCAGTACTTC,TRBJ2-5,TRBD1,-,TRBV28
CASSPRTGPRNTEAFF,TGTGCCAGCAGCCCCCGGACAGGCCCCAGGAACACTGAAGCTTTCTTT,TRBJ1-1,TRBD1,-,TRBV9
CADKGAGNTIYF,TGTGCCGATAAGGGGGCTGGAAACACCATATATTTT,TRBJ1-3,-,-,TRBV2
CASSLGQSYEQYF,TGTGCCAGCAGTTTAGGGCAGTCCTACGAGCAGTACTTC,TRBJ2-7,-,-,TRBV27
CASSGRTGGVYEQYF,TGCGCCAGCAGCGGACGGACAGGAGGTGTCTACGAGCAGTACTTC,TRBJ2-7,TRBD1,-,TRBV5-1
CASSLDRGTYEQYF,TGCGCCAGCAGCTTGGACAGGGGGACCTACGAGCAGTACTTC,TRBJ2-7,TRBD1,-,TRBV5-1
CAWSAGTGAGANVLTF,TGTGCCTGGAGTGCCGGGACAGGAGCCGGGGCCAACGTCCTGACTTTC,TRBJ2-6,TRBD1,-,TRBV30
CAITGTSSRTKNNEQFF,TGTGCCATCACCGGGACTTCCAGTCGGACCAAAAACAATGAGCAGTTCTTC,TRBJ2-1,-,-,TRBV10-3
CASSEGRQSPQHF,TGTGCCAGCAGTGAAGGCCGACAGTCGCCCCAGCATTTT,TRBJ1-5,-,-,TRBV6-1
CASSIGGGKNIQYF,TGTGCCAGCAGCATAGGGGGCGGAAAAAACATTCAGTACTTC,TRBJ2-4,TRBD1,-,TRBV28
CASSYGLASYEQYF,TGTGCCAGTAGTTACGGACTAGCTTCCTACGAGCAGTACTTC,TRBJ2-7,TRBD2,-,TRBV19
CASSPEGQGNYGYTF,TGCGCCAGCAGCCCGGAGGGACAGGGGAACTATGGCTACACCTTC,TRBJ1-2,TRBD1,-,TRBV5-1
CASRGIREGKGYTF,TGTGCCAGCAGGGGGATCAGGGAGGGAAAGGGCTACACCTTC,TRBJ1-2,-,-,TRBV27
CASSTILAGGPDTQYF,TGTGCCAGCAGCACAATACTAGCGGGAGGCCCAGATACGCAGTATTTT,TRBJ2-3,TRBD2,-,TRBV7-3
CASSLNGRVGYEQYF,TGTGCCAGCAGCTTAAACGGCAGGGTGGGATACGAGCAGTACTTC,TRBJ2-7,-,-,TRBV11-2
CASSQGRAKNIQYF,TGTGCCAGCAGCCAAGGGAGGGCCAAAAACATTCAGTACTTC,TRBJ2-4,-,-,TRBV3-1/TRBV3-2